Below are 13 T cell receptor beta chains sequenced from a single sample in a study of cytomegalovirus exposure and HLA in healthy donors. The PCR employed 60 Vbeta primers together with 13 Jbeta primers. Using immunoSEQ multiplex PCR, the repertoire was profiled, and TCRdb retains in-frame clones only, with some absent. The sample yields approximately 130,000 clones, approximately 85% seen once. Sequences were obtained from PBMCs. Every receptor here comes from a woman between 25 and 40 years old in good health and CMV-seropositive.

The rearrangement uses TRBV6-1 and TRBJ2-7; TRBD2 is a possible D gene (5 bases). The CDR3 length is 14 residues. CDR1 and CDR2 (germline): MNHNS, SASEGT. V shed 4 bases and J shed 0 bases, with 10 bases lying between them. The CDR3 region is CASSGAGTSYEQYF. In nucleotides, the CDR3 is TGTGCCAGCAGTGGGGCGGGCACCTCCTACGAGCAGTACTTC.

J is TRBJ2-1 and V is TRBV9, with 8 bases matching TRBD2. The CDR3 is 14 amino acids. J was trimmed by 8 bases and V by 3 bases; bases with no gene match: 7. CDR1 and CDR2 from the germline V gene are SGDLS and YYNGEE. CDR3: CASSDTGGRHEQFF. CDR3 bases: TGTGCCAGCAGCGACACGGGGGGGAGGCATGAGCAGTTCTTC.

This chain connects TRBV29-1 to TRBJ1-1; D unclear. This CDR3 has 12 amino acids. Germline V CDR1 and CDR2: SQVTM, ANQGSEA. Trimming stripped 7 bases from V and 3 bases from J, with 12 bases between. DNA for the CDR3: TGCAGCGCGGGAAGAAAGGACACTGAAGCTTTCTTT. Protein sequence: CSAGRKDTEAFF. Full variable domain (rest looked up from reference TRBV29-1 and TRBJ1-1): SAVISQKPSRDICQRGTSLTIQCQVDSQVTMMFWYRQQPGQSLTLIATANQGSEATYESGFVIDKFPISRPNLTFSTLTVSNMSPEDSSIYLCSAGRKDTEAFFGQGTRLTVV.

The chain couples TRBV5-4 to TRBJ2-7, with D maybe TRBD1 (5 bases). Germline V lookup: CDR1 SGHNT, CDR2 YYREEE (reference sequence). V was shortened by 5 bases and J by 2 bases, with 14 bases between the two germline ends. This CDR3 has 14 amino acids. Written as DNA, the CDR3 is TGTGCCAGCAGTCCACAGGCTCTCCCCTACGAGCAGTACTTC. Protein sequence: CASSPQALPYEQYF. Complete variable domain (other parts from reference TRBV5-4 and TRBJ2-7): ETGVTQSPTHLIKTRGQQVTLRCSSQSGHNTVSWYQQALGQGPQFIFQYYREEENGRGNFPPRFSGLQFPNYSSELNVNALELDDSALYLCASSPQALPYEQYFGPGTRLTVT.

The chain links TRBV7-9 to TRBJ2-7, with D maybe TRBD1 (5 bases). The CDR3 contains 13 residues. Trimming removed 3 bases at V and 0 bases at J, with 6 bases between. Germline V lookup: CDR1 SEHNR, CDR2 FQNEAQ (reference sequence). This chain's CDR3 is CASSLGRSYEQYF. For the CDR3, the DNA is TGTGCCAGCAGCTTGGGGCGCTCCTACGAGCAGTACTTC.

The chain combines TRBV14 with TRBJ2-1; 7 nucleotides line up with TRBD1. Germline CDR1 is SGHDN and CDR2 is FVKESK. CDR3 length: 15 residues. Germline trimming cut 1 base from V and 2 bases from J; bases unmatched to any gene: 2. The CDR3 nucleotides read TGTGCCAGCAGCCAAGGACAGGGTACCTACAATGAGCAGTTCTTC. The encoded protein is CASSQGQGTYNEQFF. Full variable domain (remainder filled in from reference TRBV14 and TRBJ2-1): EAGVTQFPSHSVIEKGQTVTLRCDPISGHDNLYWYRRVMGKEIKFLLHFVKESKQDESGMPNNRFLAERTGGTYSTLKVQPAELEDSGVYFCASSQGQGTYNEQFFGPGTRLTVL.

The CDR3 protein is CASRLQEEGNTEAFF. CDR3 DNA: TGTGCCAGCAGACTACAGGAGGAGGGAAACACTGAAGCTTTCTTT. The chain joins TRBV28 to TRBJ1-1; tentative D call: TRBD1 (5 bases). Per the germline V gene, CDR1 is MDHEN and CDR2 is SYDVKM. CDR3 size: 15 residues. V lost 6 bases and J lost 2, with 16 bases in between.

V and J are TRBV19 and TRBJ2-2, with TRBD2 matching over 9 bases. Germline-derived CDR1 and CDR2 are LNHDA and SQIVND (reference sequence). This CDR3 contains 15 residues. Trimming removed 6 bases from V and 3 bases from J; junction bases left unmatched: 5. The CDR3 region is CASSSSGAYTGELFF. Written as DNA, the CDR3 is TGTGCCAGTAGCTCTAGCGGGGCTTACACCGGGGAGCTGTTTTTT.

This clone appeared once. The genes are TRBV11-2 and TRBJ1-1; maybe TRBD1 (6 bases). The germline V gene has CDR1 SGHAT and CDR2 FQNNGV. This CDR3 is built from 15 residues. The V gene lost 0 bases and the J gene lost 0 bases, with 8 bases spanning the gap. The CDR3 DNA reads TGTGCCAGCAGCTTAGAACAGGGCATGAACACTGAAGCTTTCTTT. It is translated as CASSLEQGMNTEAFF.

The CDR3 DNA follows: TGCGCCAGCAGCTTCGGACTAGCGGGGCCGTTGTACTACGAGCAGTACTTC. This gives the protein CASSFGLAGPLYYEQYF. This chain uses TRBV5-1 with TRBJ2-7; 12 nucleotides match TRBD2. The germline V gene has CDR1 SGHRS and CDR2 YFSETQ. The CDR3 has 17 amino acids. Trimming cost V 2 bases and J 3 bases; bases outside gene matches: 9. The full variable domain, with the rest looked up from reference TRBV5-1 and TRBJ2-7, is KAGVTQTPRYLIKTRGQQVTLSCSPISGHRSVSWYQQTPGQGLQFLFEYFSETQRNKGNFPGRFSGRQFSNSRSEMNVSTLELGDSALYLCASSFGLAGPLYYEQYFGPGTRLTVT.

V gene TRBV30 combines with J gene TRBJ2-1; D perhaps matches TRBD1 (6 bases). Germline CDR1 GTSNPN, CDR2 SVGIG (reference sequence). This CDR3 region has 14 residues. The V end was cut by 1 base, the J end by 3 bases, with 10 bases between. Written as DNA, the CDR3 is TGTGCCTGGAGTGGGGGGACAATCTACAATGAGCAGTTCTTC. Translation: CAWSGGTIYNEQFF.

CDR3 amino acids: CAWRVPGQGGYTF. CDR3 DNA: TGTGCCTGGAGGGTCCCGGGACAGGGGGGCTACACCTTC. The chain is built from TRBV30 and TRBJ1-2; 10 bases align to TRBD1. Germline CDR1 and CDR2: GTSNPN and SVGIG (reference sequence). The V gene end was trimmed by 3 bases and the J gene end by 8 bases; junction bases not matched to a gene: 6. CDR3 length equals 13 residues. The full variable domain, with the rest looked up from reference TRBV30 and TRBJ1-2, is SQTIHQWPATLVQPVGSPLSLECTVEGTSNPNLYWYRQAAGRGLQLLFYSVGIGQISSEVPQNLSASRPQDRQFILSSKKLLLSDSGFYLCAWRVPGQGGYTFGSGTRLTVV.

The chain carries TRBV5-1 and TRBJ2-1, with 7 bases fitting TRBD2. V trimming: 1 base; J trimming: 15 bases; junction bases outside the gene matches: 13. This CDR3 comprises 14 residues. Per the germline V gene, CDR1 is SGHRS and CDR2 is YFSETQ. CDR3 region: CASSLWGGGEESFF. The CDR3 bases are TGCGCCAGCAGCTTGTGGGGCGGGGGAGAAGAGTCGTTCTTC.